This T cell receptor (beta chain) appears in the sequencing data of a study of molecular identifiers for immune sequencing clone quantification. One entry per CDR3 protein, called by TCRdb with MiXCR from the PCR reads. The sample includes some 100,000 distinct CDR3 sequences, roughly a third seen only once; the top ten take less than 5%. The ends lost 1 base at V and 6 bases at J; junction bases unmatched: 5. There are 15 residues in the CDR3. Sequenced input: naive CD8+ T cells from blood, with Jurkat cell RNA spiked in. Subset of the sample: FACS-sorted CD8+CD4-CCR7+CD45RA+ naive T cells. The TCR comes from a human donor in good health. Some libraries in this study had Jurkat cell RNA spiked in. The rearrangement uses TRBV12-3 or TRBV12-4 and TRBJ2-2; TRBD2 agrees at 7 bases. CDR3 nucleotide sequence: TGTGCCAGCAGTTTAGTGGCGGGAGCTGCCGGGGAGCTGTTTTTT. It yields the protein CASSLVAGAAGELFF.